The next 10 T cell receptor beta chains were all read from a single sample in a study of blood T cells in healthy people across ages (dated by TCRdb to the mid-2010s). Library construction relied on 5' RACE. Sequencer: Illumina HiSeq 2500. A second PCR of about 6 to 11 cycles was performed with a sample-barcoded 5' primer and a J-beta primer mix. TCRdb cleaned the public reads at Q25 with fastp, built clones with MiXCR and kept in-frame beta chains. Every CDR3 protein is listed once, alongside the most common genes and DNA of its rows. Present in this sample are 730,000 or so distinct CDR3 sequences, around two fifths of which were seen just once. Of the sample, around 30% falls within the top ten clones. The specimen sequenced was blood. Receptors were obtained from a man older than 75 in good health.

The chain links TRBV20-1 to TRBJ2-3; D remains unclear. Germline loops: CDR1 DFQATT, CDR2 SNEGSKA (reference sequence). The CDR3 has 14 amino acids. V lost 0 bases and J 6 bases, leaving 13 bases between the germline ends. The CDR3 coding sequence is TGCAGTGCTAGAGATCCCCGGCCGGGTGATACGCAGTATTTT. Translated, it gives CSARDPRPGDTQYF.

This clonotype was seen only a few times. The chain links TRBV9 to TRBJ2-2; D not certain. Germline assignment: CDR1 SGDLS and CDR2 YYNGEE. V lost 2 bases, J lost 1 base, and 9 bases lay in between. The CDR3 spans 15 residues. The CDR3 region is CASSVSALNTGELFF. DNA for the CDR3: TGTGCCAGCAGCGTCAGCGCCTTGAACACCGGGGAGCTGTTTTTT.

V is TRBV7-6 and J is TRBJ2-7, with D possibly being TRBD2 (5 bases). Germline assignment: CDR1 SGHVS and CDR2 FNYEAQ. The CDR3 consists of 16 residues. Trimming removed 5 bases from V and 0 bases from J, with 17 bases in between. The CDR3 is CASSRVEGSSSYEQYF. CDR3 bases: TGTGCCAGCAGCCGGGTCGAGGGCTCGAGCTCCTACGAGCAGTACTTC.

This clonotype was seen a handful of times. The chain employs TRBV15 and TRBJ2-4, with 7 bases matching TRBD1. The V segment lost 9 bases and the J segment 3 bases; nucleotides outside the gene matches: 8. This CDR3 has 14 residues. Germline V gene lookup returns CDR1 LNHNV and CDR2 YYDKDF (reference sequence). The CDR3 reads CATGQATYKNIQYF. The CDR3 nucleotides read TGTGCCACAGGACAGGCAACTTACAAAAACATTCAGTACTTC.

The V gene is TRBV6-1, the J gene TRBJ2-1, with D unresolved. The ends were cut back, 3 bases at V and 4 bases at J, with 16 bases in the middle. This CDR3 is built from 16 residues. Germline V gene data show CDR1 as MNHNS and CDR2 as SASEGT. The CDR3 nucleotides read TGTGCCAGCAGTGACCTTACAAGTGCACCTTACAATGAGCAGTTCTTC. Its translation: CASSDLTSAPYNEQFF.

Concerning this clonotype: This may arise from a read error, as a much more abundant clone is one base away. This sequence joins TRBV3-1 and TRBJ2-5; D tentatively fits TRBD1 or TRBD2 (6 bases each). The CDR3 length is 16 residues. Germline V CDR1 and CDR2: LGHDT, YNNKEL (reference sequence). Deletions cut 4 bases from V and 11 bases from J, with 26 bases between. The CDR3 protein is CASSPHGGRTYNEQYF. As DNA, the CDR3 is TGTGCCAGCAGCCCTCACGGGGGCCGAACCTACAATGAGCAGTACTTC.

V and J are TRBV18 and TRBJ2-1, with TRBD2 matching 10 bases. The germline V gene encodes CDR1 KGHSH and CDR2 LQKENI. CDR3 length: 16 amino acids. Germline trimming cut 1 base from V and 7 bases from J; bases unmatched to any gene: 7. CDR3 nucleotide sequence: TGTGCCAGCTCACCACAAAGCGGGGGGGCAAGGAATGAGCAGTTCTTC. Protein product: CASSPQSGGARNEQFF.

This clonotype has more than one count but fewer than ten. The chain recombines TRBV29-1 with TRBJ2-3, with 7 positions matching TRBD2. CDR1 and CDR2 from the germline V gene are SQVTM and ANQGSEA. V shed 0 bases and J 3 bases; nucleotides not matched to a gene: 9. The CDR3 contains 16 residues. CDR3 nucleotides: TGCAGCGTTGAAGATCGGCTTGCGGGGGTGACAGATACGCAGTATTTT. Translating gives CSVEDRLAGVTDTQYF.

The V gene is TRBV20-1, the J gene TRBJ2-7, with 8 bases aligning to TRBD2. In germline, CDR1 is DFQATT, CDR2 SNEGSKA (reference sequence). V dropped 3 bases and J dropped 0; count of bases not matched to a gene: 1. The length of the CDR3 is 13 residues. The CDR3 loop is CSASGGASYEQYF. The CDR3 DNA follows: TGCAGTGCTAGCGGGGGGGCCTCCTACGAGCAGTACTTC.

This clonotype was seen just once. The J gene is TRBJ2-3, the V gene TRBV12-5; 7 bases map to TRBD2. Germline CDR1 reads LGHNT; CDR2 reads FRNRAP. The J segment lost 0 bases and the V segment lost 0 bases, leaving 9 bases of the junction unmatched. The CDR3 covers 18 residues. The CDR3 region is CASGLVPDWRESTDTQYF. The CDR3 region has the DNA TGTGCTAGTGGTTTGGTTCCCGACTGGCGGGAGAGCACAGATACGCAGTATTTT.